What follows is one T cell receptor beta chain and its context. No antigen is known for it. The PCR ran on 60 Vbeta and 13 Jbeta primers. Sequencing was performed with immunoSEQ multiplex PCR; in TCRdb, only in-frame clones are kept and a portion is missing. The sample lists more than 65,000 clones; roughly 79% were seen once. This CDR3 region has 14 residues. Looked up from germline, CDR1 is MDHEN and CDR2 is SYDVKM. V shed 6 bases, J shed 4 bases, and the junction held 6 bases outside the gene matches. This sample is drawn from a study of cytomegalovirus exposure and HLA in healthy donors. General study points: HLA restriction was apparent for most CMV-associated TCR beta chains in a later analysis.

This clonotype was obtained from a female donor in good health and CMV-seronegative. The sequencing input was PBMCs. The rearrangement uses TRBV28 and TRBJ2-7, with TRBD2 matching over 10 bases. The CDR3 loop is CASSGLAEMYEQYF. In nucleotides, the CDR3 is TGTGCCAGCAGCGGACTAGCGGAGATGTACGAGCAGTACTTC.